The clone carrying this T cell receptor beta chain was observed once. Its antigen is unknown. This record belongs to a study of cytomegalovirus exposure and HLA in healthy donors. The CDR3 runs 13 residues. V was cut by 10 bases and J by 3 bases, with 15 bases left in between. The germline V gene encodes CDR1 MDHEN and CDR2 SYDVKM. The protocol was immunoSEQ multiplex PCR, while the TCRdb copy is restricted to in-frame clones and leaves out a portion. The sample includes about 220,000 clones, around nine tenths of them seen just once. Study-level results: In a later analysis, first-cohort TCR clusters were found to tend to co-occur in the 95 to 150 validation repertoires.

The clonotype originates from a woman between 18 and 29 years old in good health and CMV-seronegative. The chain joins TRBV28 to TRBJ1-2, with no clear D. The sample taken for sequencing was PBMCs. This CDR3 is CATERVGDYGYTF. CDR3 sequence (DNA): TGTGCCACGGAGAGGGTAGGAGACTATGGCTACACCTTC.